The rows below give T cell receptor beta chains drawn from one sample of a study of T cell changes during pregnancy in multiple sclerosis. Produced via immunoSEQ multiplex PCR; TCRdb's table is partial and in-frame only. The sample consists of tens of thousands of clones, 90% of them appearing once. The sample was peripheral blood, taken in the third trimester of pregnancy. All receptors derive from a female donor in good health, enrolled as a control in a pregnancy study. The CDR3 runs from the conserved cysteine through the conserved F or W. The D gene is left open where the match is weak. Clone size appears in some rows only: once, few, many, or a class for an expanded clone.

TRBJ2-2	.	few	TRBV10-1	13	TGCGCCAGCAGCGGGAGAGCCACCGGGGAGCTGTTTTTT	CASSGRATGELFF
TRBJ2-7	TRBD2	.	TRBV7-9	15	TGTGCCAGCAGCCAAGGGACTAGCGGGGGTTACGAGCAGTACTTC	CASSQGTSGGYEQYF
TRBJ2-1	.	.	TRBV19	15	TGTGCCAGTAGCACCAGGGCGGCCCTATACAATGAGCAGTTCTTC	CASSTRAALYNEQFF
TRBJ2-1	TRBD2	.	TRBV29-1	13	TGCAGCGTTCGGACTAGCGGCGTTAATGAGCAGTTCTTC	CSVRTSGVNEQFF
TRBJ2-2	TRBD1	.	TRBV6-6	16	TGTGCCAGCAGTTACCTCAGGACAGGGGGAACCGGGGAGCTGTTTTTT	CASSYLRTGGTGELFF
TRBJ2-1	TRBD2	.	TRBV5-8	15	TGTGCCAGCAGCTACGGACTAGCGGTATACAATGAGCAGTTCTTC	CASSYGLAVYNEQFF
TRBJ2-3	.	.	TRBV5-1	16	TGCGCCAGCAGCTTGGCAGGGGCAACAAAGGGAGATACGCAGTATTTT	CASSLAGATKGDTQYF
TRBJ1-2	.	.	TRBV7-9	15	TGTGCCAGCAGCTTAGGGAGCTTTACTAACTATGGCTACACCTTC	CASSLGSFTNYGYTF
TRBJ1-1	.	few	TRBV11-1	15	TGTGCCAGCAGCTTAGCCGTAAGGGGGAACACTGAAGCTTTCTTT	CASSLAVRGNTEAFF
TRBJ2-3	.	.	TRBV27	14	TGTGCCAGCAGTTTATCGGAGGGCACAGATACGCAGTATTTT	CASSLSEGTDTQYF
TRBJ1-1	.	.	TRBV10-3	13	TGTGCCATCGGAGGAAAGGGGAACACTGAAGCTTTCTTT	CAIGGKGNTEAFF
TRBJ2-2	TRBD2	.	TRBV5-1	18	TGCGCCAGCAGCTTGCGTGTGACTAGCAGCCCGAACACCGGGGAGCTGTTTTTT	CASSLRVTSSPNTGELFF
TRBJ2-7	TRBD2	.	TRBV13	15	TGTGCCAGCAGCCCGATTGCGGGGGGGAACTACGAGCAGTACTTC	CASSPIAGGNYEQYF
TRBJ2-1	.	.	TRBV6-1	15	TGTGCCAGCAGTGAAAAGGACTCCCCTCCAAATGAGCAGTTCTTC	CASSEKDSPPNEQFF
TRBJ1-1	TRBD1	.	TRBV5-1	14	TGCGCCAGCAGAACCTCAGGGGGCGTTACTGAAGCTTTCTTT	CASRTSGGVTEAFF
TRBJ1-5	TRBD1	.	TRBV6-5	14	TGTGCCAGCACCGCGGACAGGGGGAGTCAGCCCCAGCATTTT	CASTADRGSQPQHF
TRBJ2-1	.	.	TRBV19	14	TGTGCCAGCGCACGGGGGAGCTCCTACAATGAGCAGTTCTTC	CASARGSSYNEQFF
TRBJ2-3	.	.	TRBV4-3	14	TGCGCCAGCAGCCGAACCGCGCCCACAGATACGCAGTATTTT	CASSRTAPTDTQYF
TRBJ2-3	.	.	TRBV7-3	12	TGTGCCAGCAGCCGACCGGGACTGGGGCAATATTTT	CASSRPGLGQYF
TRBJ2-1	TRBD1	.	TRBV4-1	18	TGCGCCAGCAGCCAAGATCAGGGACAGGACCTCTCCTACAATGAGCAGTTCTTC	CASSQDQGQDLSYNEQFF
TRBJ2-3	TRBD2	.	TRBV10-3	14	TGTGCCATCAGCGCCGCTAGCGGGAGGGATACGCAGTATTTT	CAISAASGRDTQYF
TRBJ1-2	TRBD1	.	TRBV10-2	14	TGCGCCAGCAGTGATACAGGGGGCATAGTTGGCTACACCTTC	CASSDTGGIVGYTF